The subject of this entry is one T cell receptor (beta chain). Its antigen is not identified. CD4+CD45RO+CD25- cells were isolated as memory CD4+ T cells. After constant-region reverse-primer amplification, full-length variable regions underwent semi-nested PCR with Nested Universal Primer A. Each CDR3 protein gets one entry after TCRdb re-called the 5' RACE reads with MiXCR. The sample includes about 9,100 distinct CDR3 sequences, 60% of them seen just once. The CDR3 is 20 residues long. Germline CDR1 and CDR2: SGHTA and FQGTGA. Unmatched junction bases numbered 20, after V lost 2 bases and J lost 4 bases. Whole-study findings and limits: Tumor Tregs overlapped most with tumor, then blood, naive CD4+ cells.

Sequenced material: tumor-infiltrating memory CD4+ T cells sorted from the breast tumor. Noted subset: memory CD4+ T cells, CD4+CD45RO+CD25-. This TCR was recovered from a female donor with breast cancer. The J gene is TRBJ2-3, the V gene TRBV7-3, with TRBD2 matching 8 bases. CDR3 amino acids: CASSLLPRGGSGSGSDTQYF. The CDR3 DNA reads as TGTGCCAGCAGCTTACTTCCCCGGGGGGGCTCCGGTTCGGGTTCAGATACGCAGTATTTT.